The sequence of this T cell receptor beta chain was determined in a study of blood T cell repertoires in COVID-19. Study summary: The United States, Italy and Spain supplied acute and convalescent COVID-19 samples. T cells, B-cell-depleted T cells, or PBMCs supplied cDNA or gDNA.

CDR3 length equals 14 residues. The J segment lost 3 bases and the V segment lost 6 bases, leaving 4 bases of the junction unmatched. The germline V gene encodes CDR1 KGHSH and CDR2 LQKENI. Authors' methods: Reference gene primer amplification yielded estimated nucleated cell counts. Here immunoSEQ multiplex PCR was the method, and the copy in TCRdb shows in-frame clones only, minus some. The V and J calls and clone size are taken from that table; D and trimming were inferred from the DNA. The sample lists more than 55,000 clones; about 90% were seen once. The sample taken for sequencing was peripheral blood. This rearrangement joins TRBV18 to TRBJ2-7; 11 bases map to TRBD2. This receptor was taken from a man between 60 and 75 years old with active or convalescent COVID-19. The CDR3 region has the DNA TGTGCCAGCTCTACCGGGACTAGCGGCTACGAGCAGTACTTC. The encoded protein is CASSTGTSGYEQYF.